Listed here are 25 T cell receptor beta chains from one sample, sequenced in a study of shared clonotypes between healthy human individuals. Naive CD8 isolation took CD45RO-negative cells positively selected for CCR7 and excluded terminally differentiated effector memory CD45RA+ cells. Repertoires were generated with immunoSEQ multiplex PCR, while TCRdb's copy carries only in-frame clones and drops some. The data contain some 2,000,000 clones, about 95% of them singletons. The sample taken for sequencing was naive CD8+ T cells sorted from blood. The receptors derive from a young man in good health.

CDR3 nucleotide sequence: TGTGCCAGTCGGGACTCATCGTACGAGCAGTACTTC. Protein: CASRDSSYEQYF. This chain uses TRBV13 with TRBJ2-7, with D perhaps TRBD2 (6 bases). Germline lookup yields CDR1 PRHDT and CDR2 FYEKMQ (reference sequence). V was trimmed by 9 bases and J by 4 bases, leaving 13 bases between them. This CDR3 has 12 amino acids.

The chain carries TRBV2 and TRBJ1-6; no clear D. V gave up 10 bases and J gave up 8 bases, with 18 bases separating them. The CDR3 totals 14 residues. Germline V gene lookup returns CDR1 SNHLY and CDR2 FYNNEI. Written as DNA, the CDR3 is TGTGCCACCTGGAGTGGGGTTCTGGATTCACCCCTCCACTTT. Translation: CATWSGVLDSPLHF.

J is TRBJ2-3 and V is TRBV27; D may match TRBD1 or TRBD2 (6 bases each). Trimming removed 0 bases from V and 1 base from J, with 8 bases in between. The CDR3 contains 15 residues. Germline values: CDR1 MNHEY, CDR2 SMNVEV (reference sequence). CDR3 protein: CASSLSGGRTDTQYF. Here the CDR3 DNA reads TGTGCCAGCAGTTTATCAGGGGGGCGCACAGATACGCAGTATTTT.

The chain has TRBV27 and TRBJ1-2; D perhaps matches TRBD1 (6 bases). Per germline, CDR1 MNHEY and CDR2 SMNVEV (reference sequence). The CDR3 covers 14 residues. Trimming pared 8 bases from V and 5 bases from J, leaving 18 bases between. DNA for the CDR3: TGTGCCAGCCACGACGGGGCAGGGGCTTATGGCTACACCTTC. This sequence encodes CASHDGAGAYGYTF.

The V call is TRBV27, the J call TRBJ2-2, with 9 bases lining up with TRBD1. This CDR3 region has 15 residues. The junction had 3 bases not matched to a gene; V was cut back by 3 bases and J by 4 bases. Germline V gives CDR1 MNHEY, CDR2 SMNVEV (reference sequence). The CDR3 loop reads CASSFATGGTGELFF. The CDR3 DNA reads TGTGCCAGCAGTTTCGCGACAGGGGGCACCGGGGAGCTGTTTTTT.

In regard to this clone: The same CDR3 arises from other DNA sequences in this sample as well. CDR3 nucleotide sequence: TGTGCCAGTAGTATAGACCTCGACCCCTACGAGCAGTACTTC. It translates to CASSIDLDPYEQYF. The J gene is TRBJ2-7, the V gene TRBV19; D not resolved. This CDR3 has 14 amino acids. Trimming removed 0 bases at V and 2 bases at J, with 8 bases between. CDR1 LNHDA and CDR2 SQIVND come from the germline V gene (reference sequence).

A note on this clone: Other DNA sequences in this sample translate to the same CDR3. The J gene is TRBJ1-1, the V gene TRBV27; weak D call: TRBD1 (5 bases). V shed 0 bases and J shed 1 base, with 6 bases lying between them. The CDR3 has 14 amino acids. Per the germline V gene, CDR1 is MNHEY and CDR2 is SMNVEV (reference sequence). CDR3 coding DNA: TGTGCCAGCAGTTTATCGGGGGGGAACACTGAAGCTTTCTTT. Translation: CASSLSGGNTEAFF.

The chain carries TRBV27 and TRBJ1-1; D perhaps matches TRBD1 (6 bases). CDR3 length equals 13 residues. V dropped 4 bases and J dropped 4 bases, with 10 bases sitting between them. Per germline, CDR1 MNHEY and CDR2 SMNVEV (reference sequence). For the CDR3, the DNA is TGTGCCAGCAGTTGGGGGGCCCTCACTGAAGCTTTCTTT. This codes for CASSWGALTEAFF.

The sample holds a few counts of this clone. This chain links TRBV7-9 with TRBJ1-1; no definite D call. This CDR3 is 13 amino acids long. Per germline, CDR1 SEHNR and CDR2 FQNEAQ (reference sequence). The V and J ends lost 8 bases and 1 base respectively, with 11 bases between them. This chain's CDR3 is CASLVDGNTEAFF. CDR3 bases: TGTGCCAGCCTAGTGGATGGGAACACTGAAGCTTTCTTT.

J is TRBJ2-7 and V is TRBV4-1, with D perhaps matching TRBD1 or TRBD2 (7 bases each). Germline-derived CDR1 and CDR2 are MGHRA and YSYEKL. The CDR3 is 16 residues long. Trimming took off 2 bases at V and 4 bases at J, with 18 bases between the two ends. The CDR3 region has the DNA TGCGCCAGCAGCCAAAGCGGGACTCAGGGGGTTTACGAGCAGTACTTC. It codes for CASSQSGTQGVYEQYF.

The chain has TRBV7-2 and TRBJ1-1; TRBD1 might be the D (6 bases). Germline CDR1 SGHTA, CDR2 FQGNSA. This CDR3 has 13 amino acids. V gave up 1 base and J gave up 6 bases, with 9 bases separating them. The CDR3: CASSLGYRAEAFF. As DNA, the CDR3 is TGTGCCAGCAGCTTAGGTTACAGGGCTGAAGCTTTCTTT. The variable domain in full, completed from reference TRBV7-2 and TRBJ1-1, reads GAGVSQSPSNKVTEKGKDVELRCDPISGHTALYWYRQSLGQGLEFLIYFQGNSAPDKSGLPSDRFSAERTGGSVSTLTIQRTQQEDSAVYLCASSLGYRAEAFFGQGTRLTVV.

With respect to this clone: The sample carries other DNA sequences with the same CDR3. The chain recombines TRBV27 with TRBJ2-7; a weak D match, TRBD2 (7 bases). Per the germline V gene, CDR1 is MNHEY and CDR2 is SMNVEV (reference sequence). This CDR3 is 14 amino acids long. V shed 3 bases and J shed 1 base, with 10 bases lying between them. The CDR3 DNA is TGTGCCAGCAGTTTCGGGGGGCCTTCCTACGAGCAGTACTTC. Its translation: CASSFGGPSYEQYF.

The J gene is TRBJ2-6, the V gene TRBV13, with D tentatively TRBD1 (5 bases). The CDR3 totals 16 residues. The germline CDR1 and CDR2 sequences are PRHDT and FYEKMQ (reference sequence). Trimming took off 4 bases at V and 0 bases at J, with 10 bases between the two ends. CDR3 sequence reads: CASSSSGHSGANVLTF. CDR3 coding DNA: TGTGCCAGCAGCTCCTCAGGGCACTCTGGGGCCAACGTCCTGACTTTC.

CDR3 loop: CASSNRAWGTEAFF. The CDR3 bases are TGTGCCAGCAGCAACAGGGCTTGGGGCACTGAAGCTTTCTTT. The chain employs TRBV6-1 and TRBJ1-1, with D perhaps TRBD1 (6 bases). The CDR3 is 14 residues long. Germline V CDR1 and CDR2: MNHNS, SASEGT. Trimming cost V 6 bases and J 4 bases, with 15 bases left between them.

The chain links TRBV7-9 to TRBJ2-3; D may be TRBD1 (6 bases). The CDR3 covers 14 residues. Germline V gene lookup returns CDR1 SEHNR and CDR2 FQNEAQ (reference sequence). Trimming stripped 1 base from V and 4 bases from J, with 9 bases between. The CDR3 DNA reads as TGTGCCAGCAGCTTAGATGCAGGGGCAGATACGCAGTATTTT. Protein product: CASSLDAGADTQYF.

The chain uses TRBV10-2 and TRBJ2-1; D assignment may be TRBD1 or TRBD2 (5 bases each). The CDR3 length is 15 residues. V lost 6 bases and J lost 0, with 12 bases in between. The germline gives CDR1 WSHSY, CDR2 SAAADI. CDR3 amino acids: CASRPGRSSYNEQFF. The CDR3 DNA is TGCGCCAGCAGACCGGGACGAAGCTCCTACAATGAGCAGTTCTTC.

Points on this clone: Given the absence of the conserved phenylalanine or tryptophan at the CDR3 end, a read error is likely. The gene calls are TRBV30 and TRBJ2-7, with no clear D. The CDR3 length is 12 residues. Trimming left V 0 bases short and J 3 bases short, with 6 bases between. Per germline, CDR1 GTSNPN and CDR2 SVGIG (reference sequence). The DNA of the CDR3 is TGTGCCTGGAGTGTTGACAACTACGAGCAGTACCTC. It codes for CAWSVDNYEQYL.

The rearrangement joins TRBV5-1 to TRBJ2-1; 9 bases line up with TRBD2. After removal of 5 bases from V and 5 bases from J, the junction contained 8 bases not matched to a gene. This CDR3 comprises 15 residues. Germline V gene lookup returns CDR1 SGHRS and CDR2 YFSETQ. In DNA form, the CDR3 reads TGCGCCAGCAGATATAGCGGGAGCCTCGACAATGAGCAGTTCTTC. Translating it yields CASRYSGSLDNEQFF.

The chain uses TRBV7-9 and TRBJ1-6; D gene uncertain. CDR3 size: 18 residues. Trimming cost V 5 bases and J 9 bases, with 26 bases left between them. From germline, CDR1 is SEHNR and CDR2 FQNEAQ (reference sequence). The CDR3 spells CASSRPVASDPNGSPLHF. CDR3 DNA sequence: TGTGCCAGCAGCCGCCCCGTTGCCAGCGACCCCAATGGTTCACCCCTCCACTTT.

The V gene is TRBV11-2, the J gene TRBJ2-3; tentatively, D is TRBD1 or TRBD2 (6 bases each). V was trimmed by 4 bases and J by 2 bases, leaving 13 bases between them. Germline loops: CDR1 SGHAT, CDR2 FQNNGV. The CDR3 runs 15 residues. DNA of the CDR3: TGTGCCAGCAGCTCAATCGGGGGCGCCACAGATACGCAGTATTTT. This sequence encodes CASSSIGGATDTQYF.

The J gene is TRBJ2-3, the V gene TRBV27; the match to TRBD2 covers 13 bases. The CDR3 has 19 amino acids. CDR1 MNHEY and CDR2 SMNVEV come from the germline V gene (reference sequence). V was clipped by 5 bases and J by 0 bases; unmatched bases: 11. The CDR3 region is CASSPLLAGGLFSTDTQYF. DNA for the CDR3: TGTGCCAGCAGTCCGCTACTAGCGGGAGGGCTCTTTAGCACAGATACGCAGTATTTT.

The V and J genes are TRBV5-5 and TRBJ2-5; D is unclear. Per the germline V gene, CDR1 is SGHKS and CDR2 is YYEKEE (reference sequence). Trimming left V 1 base short and J 5 bases short, with 15 bases between. The CDR3 is 15 amino acids. CDR3 in amino acids: CASSLSFSHVETQYF. CDR3 DNA sequence: TGTGCCAGCAGCTTGAGCTTTAGCCACGTGGAGACCCAGTACTTC. The full variable domain, in which reference TRBV5-5 and TRBJ2-5 provide the parts outside the CDR3, is DAGVTQSPTHLIKTRGQQVTLRCSPISGHKSVSWYQQVLGQGPQFIFQYYEKEERGRGNFPDRFSARQFPNYSSELNVNALLLGDSALYLCASSLSFSHVETQYFGPGTRLLVL.

This rearrangement joins TRBV4-3 to TRBJ2-1; the D is unclear. CDR3 length equals 15 residues. V was cut by 0 bases and J by 6 bases, with 12 bases left in between. Germline CDR1 is LGHNA and CDR2 is YSLEER. The CDR3 is CASSQDQSQINEQFF. As DNA, the CDR3 is TGCGCCAGCAGCCAAGATCAGTCGCAGATCAATGAGCAGTTCTTC.

This sequence joins TRBV15 and TRBJ2-1; D possibly corresponds to TRBD2 (5 bases). Germline CDR1 is LNHNV and CDR2 is YYDKDF (reference sequence). This CDR3 has 20 residues. Trimming cost V 5 bases and J 3 bases, with 29 bases left between them. CDR3 protein: CATSALGRETTIFLYNEQFF. The CDR3 nucleotides read TGTGCCACCAGCGCACTCGGTCGGGAAACAACCATATTTCTCTACAATGAGCAGTTCTTC.

This clone occurred once. The chain carries TRBV5-4 and TRBJ2-7; the D is unclear. This CDR3 is 16 amino acids long. CDR1 is SGHNT, CDR2 YYREEE, per germline (reference sequence). Trimming took 4 bases from V and 3 from J, leaving 20 bases between them. This chain's CDR3 is CASSHDGEGSNYEQYF. CDR3 coding DNA: TGTGCCAGCAGCCACGACGGTGAAGGGTCAAACTACGAGCAGTACTTC.